This TCR beta chain was captured by sequencing in a study of T cell responses to AZD1222 COVID-19 vaccine. There are 12 residues in the CDR3. Germline CDR1 is MDHEN and CDR2 is SYDVKM. Trimming shortened V by 8 bases and J by 7 bases, and 15 bases separated the two germline ends. Libraries were prepared by immunoSEQ multiplex PCR; TCRdb keeps only in-frame clonotypes and omits some of them. The sample lists about 180,000 clones, almost 90% occurring once. The sequence derives from an adult in good health. The genes are TRBV28 and TRBJ2-7; D gene unclear. Sequenced material: peripheral blood, taken on day 0 of AZD1222 vaccination. CDR3 amino acids: CASGIMRWEQYF. In DNA, the CDR3 is TGTGCCAGCGGTATCATGCGGTGGGAGCAGTACTTC.